A selection of T cell receptor beta chains follows, all from one sample in a study of OX40 agonist ivuxolimab in advanced cancers. Profiled with immunoSEQ multiplex PCR; TCRdb holds only in-frame clones, not every one. This sample has about 66,000 clones, with roughly 89% found just once. Source: CD4+ or CD8+ T cells sorted from blood, taken in a trial of the OX40 agonist ivuxolimab. These receptors were obtained from an adult with an advanced solid tumor such as melanoma, head and neck, liver or kidney cancer. CDR3s include the opening cysteine and the closing phenylalanine or tryptophan. Each record gives: CDR3 DNA, CDR3 protein, J gene, D gene, V gene, clone size. The D gene is left open where the match is weak. Size is stated for part of the rows, as once, few or many counts, or as a class when the clone is expanded.

cdr3_nt: TGCGCCAGCAGCTTAGGCTACGAGCAGTACTTC; cdr3_aa: CASSLGYEQYF; j_call: TRBJ2-7; d_call: .; v_call: TRBV5-1; clone_size: .
cdr3_nt: TGCGCCAGCGGAGGACTGAGCCGCGGGGAGCTGTTTTTT; cdr3_aa: CASGGLSRGELFF; j_call: TRBJ2-2; d_call: .; v_call: TRBV4-3; clone_size: .
cdr3_nt: TGTGCCATCAGTGAGTACTCGCGCACAGATACGCAGTATTTT; cdr3_aa: CAISEYSRTDTQYF; j_call: TRBJ2-3; d_call: .; v_call: TRBV10-3; clone_size: .
cdr3_nt: TGTGCCAGCTCACCGTCGACTAGCGGATCTTTAGGGGAGCTGTTTTTT; cdr3_aa: CASSPSTSGSLGELFF; j_call: TRBJ2-2; d_call: TRBD2; v_call: TRBV18; clone_size: .
cdr3_nt: TGTGCCAGCAGCGGGACGGATAATGAGCAGTTCTTC; cdr3_aa: CASSGTDNEQFF; j_call: TRBJ2-1; d_call: .; v_call: TRBV6-6; clone_size: once
cdr3_nt: TGTGCCAGCAGCTCCGGGCAGAACGGGGAGCTGTTTTTT; cdr3_aa: CASSSGQNGELFF; j_call: TRBJ2-2; d_call: .; v_call: TRBV9; clone_size: .
cdr3_nt: TGTGCCAGCAGCCTCGGACTGCTAGGTGAATCACCCCTCCACTTT; cdr3_aa: CASSLGLLGESPLHF; j_call: TRBJ1-6; d_call: .; v_call: TRBV4-2; clone_size: .
cdr3_nt: TGTGCCAGCGTATCTAGCGGGGGCGGGAATGAGCAGTTCTTC; cdr3_aa: CASVSSGGGNEQFF; j_call: TRBJ2-1; d_call: TRBD2; v_call: TRBV6-6; clone_size: once
cdr3_nt: TGTGCCAGTAGTATATCAGGCGAAAAACTGTTTTTT; cdr3_aa: CASSISGEKLFF; j_call: TRBJ1-4; d_call: .; v_call: TRBV19; clone_size: .
cdr3_nt: TGTGCCAGCAGTTTTGAGGGAAATGGCTACACCTTC; cdr3_aa: CASSFEGNGYTF; j_call: TRBJ1-2; d_call: .; v_call: TRBV27; clone_size: .
cdr3_nt: TGTGCCAGCACTCGGCGGGAGTACGAGCAGTACTTC; cdr3_aa: CASTRREYEQYF; j_call: TRBJ2-7; d_call: TRBD2; v_call: TRBV6-1; clone_size: .
cdr3_nt: TGTGCCAGCAGCCAATTCAACTATGGCTACACCTTC; cdr3_aa: CASSQFNYGYTF; j_call: TRBJ1-2; d_call: .; v_call: TRBV14; clone_size: .
cdr3_nt: TGCGCCAGCTACCCGGGACAGGGGAGACTTCATGAAAAACTGTTTTTT; cdr3_aa: CASYPGQGRLHEKLFF; j_call: TRBJ1-4; d_call: TRBD1; v_call: TRBV5-1; clone_size: .
cdr3_nt: TGTGCCAGCAGCGTAGATGTAAGAAGCTCCTACGAGCAGTACTTC; cdr3_aa: CASSVDVRSSYEQYF; j_call: TRBJ2-7; d_call: .; v_call: TRBV9; clone_size: many
cdr3_nt: TGTGCCAGCAGCGTAGCAGGACAGGGGAATCAGCCCCAGCATTTT; cdr3_aa: CASSVAGQGNQPQHF; j_call: TRBJ1-5; d_call: TRBD1; v_call: TRBV9; clone_size: .
cdr3_nt: TGTGCCAGCAGTTACGGGGCCGAGCAGTACTTC; cdr3_aa: CASSYGAEQYF; j_call: TRBJ2-7; d_call: .; v_call: TRBV6-5; clone_size: .
cdr3_nt: TGTGCCAGCAGTTACTTGGCAGGGCCCCAAGAGACCCAGTACTTC; cdr3_aa: CASSYLAGPQETQYF; j_call: TRBJ2-5; d_call: .; v_call: TRBV6-5; clone_size: .
cdr3_nt: TGTGCCAGCAGGCCGCGGGACAGGGACTACGAGCAGTACTTC; cdr3_aa: CASRPRDRDYEQYF; j_call: TRBJ2-7; d_call: TRBD1; v_call: TRBV5-4; clone_size: .
cdr3_nt: TGTGCCATACGGGGGGCGCGGGACAATGAGCAGTTCTTC; cdr3_aa: CAIRGARDNEQFF; j_call: TRBJ2-1; d_call: .; v_call: TRBV10-3; clone_size: .
cdr3_nt: TGTGCCAGCAGCTTAGGGACCCAAAAGTACAATGAGCAGTTCTTC; cdr3_aa: CASSLGTQKYNEQFF; j_call: TRBJ2-1; d_call: .; v_call: TRBV11-2; clone_size: .
cdr3_nt: TGTGCCAGCGCCTCGGGGGGGCCTCGAACCGGGGAGCTGTTTTTT; cdr3_aa: CASASGGPRTGELFF; j_call: TRBJ2-2; d_call: TRBD2; v_call: TRBV25-1; clone_size: .
cdr3_nt: TGTGCCAGCAGCTTAAAAGACAGGGACTCACCCCTCCACTTT; cdr3_aa: CASSLKDRDSPLHF; j_call: TRBJ1-6; d_call: TRBD1; v_call: TRBV7-6; clone_size: .
cdr3_nt: TGTGCCAGCAGCTGGGGACAGGTTAACAATGAGCAGTTCTTC; cdr3_aa: CASSWGQVNNEQFF; j_call: TRBJ2-1; d_call: TRBD1; v_call: TRBV5-4; clone_size: .
cdr3_nt: TGTGCCAGCAGTCAAAGGACAGGGAACGAGCAGTACTTC; cdr3_aa: CASSQRTGNEQYF; j_call: TRBJ2-7; d_call: TRBD1; v_call: TRBV27; clone_size: .
cdr3_nt: TGCGCCAGCAGCCAAGATTTAGGGCAGGGTGGGGAAAAACTGTTTTTT; cdr3_aa: CASSQDLGQGGEKLFF; j_call: TRBJ1-4; d_call: .; v_call: TRBV4-3; clone_size: few
cdr3_nt: TGTGCCAGTAGCACCTTTTGGACCGGCTTTGGCGCCGGGGAGCTGTTTTTT; cdr3_aa: CASSTFWTGFGAGELFF; j_call: TRBJ2-2; d_call: .; v_call: TRBV9; clone_size: .
cdr3_nt: .; cdr3_aa: CASSKVGYGTRYPNTGELFF; j_call: TRBJ2-2; d_call: .; v_call: TRBV21-1; clone_size: .
cdr3_nt: TGTGCCAGCTCACCCCGGACTCCCCCGGGTCCCTACGAGCAGTACTTC; cdr3_aa: CASSPRTPPGPYEQYF; j_call: TRBJ2-7; d_call: .; v_call: TRBV18; clone_size: .